This T cell receptor (beta chain) was captured in a study of CD8 T cells in Susac syndrome. This clonotype was counted once. Its antigen is undetermined. The CDR3 totals 15 residues. The V end was cut by 4 bases, the J end by 2 bases, with 14 bases between. Germline V CDR1 and CDR2: MDHEN, SYDVKM. Reverse transcription of about 0.5 to 1 ug RNA was carried out with random hexamers. TCRdb re-derived calls from the immunoSEQ multiplex PCR reads in MiXCR, one entry per CDR3 protein. The sample shows approximately 200,000 distinct CDR3 sequences, approximately 96% of them seen only once. Study findings and constraints: As acknowledged by the study, its TCR sequencing and HLA analysis included a relatively small number of individuals.

TEMRA cells were FACS-enriched, while CD8+ and CD4+ T cells were negatively isolated. The sample was CD4+ T cells from PBMCs. V is TRBV28 and J is TRBJ1-2; D is unresolved. This TCR was sampled from a human donor with multiple sclerosis. CDR3 in DNA: TGTGCCAGCAGTTCTGGAACCCGCACCAACTATGGCTACACCTTC. Translated: CASSSGTRTNYGYTF.